Shown below are 2 T cell receptor beta chains from a single sample sequenced in a study of T-cell reconstitution after alpha-beta-depleted transplantation in children. TCRbeta library preparation incorporated unique molecular identifiers. Each CDR3 protein is one row after TCRdb ran MiXCR on the PCR reads. The sample holds 200,000 to 300,000 distinct CDR3 sequences, around 25% seen once. The source was PBMCs, mostly from graft donor cells, collected 360 days after TCRalphabeta/CD19-depleted stem cell transplant. The receptor set was obtained from a female patient between 2 and 15 years old who had a stem cell transplant for congenital amegakaryocytic thrombocytopenia, so the T cells may come from the graft donor.

The CDR3 spells CASSLHLTRYEQYF. In DNA form, the CDR3 reads TGTGCCAGCAGCTTACACCTAACCCGCTACGAGCAGTACTTC. V and J are TRBV13 and TRBJ2-7; D ambiguous. This CDR3 is 14 amino acids long. Germline assignment: CDR1 PRHDT and CDR2 FYEKMQ (reference sequence). The V and J ends lost 2 bases and 3 bases respectively, with 11 bases between them.

The chain joins TRBV5-6 to TRBJ2-7, with a possible D match to TRBD2 (5 bases). CDR1 SGHDT and CDR2 YYEEEE come from the germline V gene. This CDR3 has 15 amino acids. Trimming cost V 2 bases and J 4 bases, with 16 bases left between them. Here the CDR3 DNA reads TGTGCCAGCAGCTTTGTTTCCGGACGGGGATACGAGCAGTACTTC. It yields the protein CASSFVSGRGYEQYF.